This TCR beta chain was obtained from a study of resident and recirculating memory T cells in vitiligo (dated 2018 in TCRdb). About the full investigation: For TCR beta sequencing, each of 3 stable vitiligo patients provided PBMCs along with epidermis taken by shave biopsy from two lesional and two nonlesional sites. Without cell sorting, samples were homogenized immediately before genomic DNA was extracted using the Qiagen DNeasy Blood & Tissue Kit. Human TCR beta sequencing was used to test whether specific clones in lesional vitiligo skin differed from clones in nonlesional skin and blood.

The CDR3 holds 14 amino acids from the cysteine to the phenylalanine. The only DNA kept is the CDR3, 42 bases in frame from the first base. After removal of 3 bases from V and 6 bases from J, the junction retains 3 bases not matched to a gene. The germline V gene encodes CDR1 SGHRS and CDR2 YFSETQ. What the work shows at the level of the full study, not this receptor alone: No unique dominant TCR clone was detected, and variation in clonality was observed among vitiligo lesions. TCR sequences were not shared across biopsy sites or across patients, which suggests that different T cell clones infiltrate different lesions, a pattern described as private specificity. Overlap and correlation analysis found no significant repertoire overlap between any two biopsies, even biopsies from the same patient, apart from each lesion compared with itself. Working out how much the T cell clones identified in the vitiligo lesions and the human Trm versus Tcm pools each contribute will require future mechanistic studies.

Stable vitiligo was defined as no change in lesions over the previous 6 months. To qualify as stable, patients additionally needed to show no confetti depigmentation, which is a clinical sign of active vitiligo. Any patient who had received treatment in the previous three months was excluded. PBMCs were isolated from heparinized blood by Ficoll density gradient centrifugation and were subsequently flash-frozen. In the case of this clone: Its cognate antigen has yet to be identified. No much larger clone is present one base from it, and per-base qualities are unavailable.

TCR beta chains were amplified from genomic DNA with the immunoSEQ hsTCRB kit. The immunoSEQ service ran the sequencing of the TCR beta libraries on an Illumina MiSeq instrument. In the source study's methods: The immunoSEQ Analyzer was used to analyze the repertoire data. This is the immuneACCESS table as TCRdb keeps it, with only in-frame sequences that have V and J called. A part of the clones is gone; compared with another copy, unresolved V genes explain less than half, and the rest is unexplained. From that table come the V and J calls and clone size; the DNA was used to work out D and trimming. The sample table lists 40,000 to 45,000 clones, roughly 91% of them with a count of one. Of the sample, about 4.5% falls within the top ten clones.

The sample was blood. This TCR came from a male donor with vitiligo. The chain is made from TRBV5-1 and TRBJ1-4; the junction holds 9 bases that match TRBD1. The CDR3 region: CASSSQGAHEKLFF. The bases read TGCGCCAGCAGCTCACAGGGGGCGCATGAAAAACTGTTTTTT.